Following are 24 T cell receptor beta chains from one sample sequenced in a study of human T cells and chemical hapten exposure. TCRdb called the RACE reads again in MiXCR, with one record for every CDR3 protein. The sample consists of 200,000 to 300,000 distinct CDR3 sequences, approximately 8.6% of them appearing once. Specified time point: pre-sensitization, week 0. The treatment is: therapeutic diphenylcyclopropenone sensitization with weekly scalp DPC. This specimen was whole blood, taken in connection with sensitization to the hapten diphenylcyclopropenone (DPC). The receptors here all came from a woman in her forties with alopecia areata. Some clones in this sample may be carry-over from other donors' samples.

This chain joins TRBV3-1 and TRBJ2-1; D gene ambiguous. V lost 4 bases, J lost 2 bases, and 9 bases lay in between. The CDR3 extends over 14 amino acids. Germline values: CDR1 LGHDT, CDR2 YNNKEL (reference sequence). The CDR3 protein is CASSPARAYNEQFF. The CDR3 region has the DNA TGTGCCAGCAGCCCAGCGAGAGCCTACAATGAGCAGTTCTTC.

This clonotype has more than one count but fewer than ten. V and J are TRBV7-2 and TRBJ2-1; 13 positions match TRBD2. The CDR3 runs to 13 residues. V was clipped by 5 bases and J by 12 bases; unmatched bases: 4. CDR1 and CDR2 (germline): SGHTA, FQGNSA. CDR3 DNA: TGTGCCAGCAGCCCAGGGACTAGCGGGACGCAGTTCTTC. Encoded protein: CASSPGTSGTQFF.

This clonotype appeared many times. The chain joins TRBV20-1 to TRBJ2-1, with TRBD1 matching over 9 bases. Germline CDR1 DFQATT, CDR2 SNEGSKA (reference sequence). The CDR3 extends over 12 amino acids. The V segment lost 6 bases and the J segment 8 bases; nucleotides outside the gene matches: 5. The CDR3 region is CSAAGTGYEQFF. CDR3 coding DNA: TGCAGTGCCGCCGGGACAGGGTATGAGCAGTTCTTC.

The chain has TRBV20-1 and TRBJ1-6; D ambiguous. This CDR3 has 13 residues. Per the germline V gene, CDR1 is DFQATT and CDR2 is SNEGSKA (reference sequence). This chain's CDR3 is CSRRSSYNSPLHF. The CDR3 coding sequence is TGCAGCCGGAGGTCGTCCTATAATTCACCCCTCCACTTT.

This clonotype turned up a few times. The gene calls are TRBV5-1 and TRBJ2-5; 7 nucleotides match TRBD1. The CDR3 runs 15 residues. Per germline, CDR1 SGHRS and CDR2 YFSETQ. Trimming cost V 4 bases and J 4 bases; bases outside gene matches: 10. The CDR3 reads CASSDMTGPRETQYF. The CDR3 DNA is TGCGCCAGCAGCGACATGACAGGGCCCAGAGAGACCCAGTACTTC.

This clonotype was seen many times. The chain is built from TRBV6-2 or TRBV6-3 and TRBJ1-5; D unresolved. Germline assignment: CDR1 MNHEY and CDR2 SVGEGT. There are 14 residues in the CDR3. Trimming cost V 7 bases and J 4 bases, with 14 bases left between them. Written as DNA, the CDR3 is TGTGCCAGCACCTCCTTCTCCCGGAATCAGCCCCAGCATTTT. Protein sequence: CASTSFSRNQPQHF.

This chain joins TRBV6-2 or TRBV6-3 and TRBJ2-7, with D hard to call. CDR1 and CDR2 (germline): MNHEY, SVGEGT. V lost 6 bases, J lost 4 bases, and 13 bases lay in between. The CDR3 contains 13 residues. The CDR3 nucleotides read TGTGCCAGCAGACACACCACACGTTACGAGCAGTACTTC. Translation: CASRHTTRYEQYF.

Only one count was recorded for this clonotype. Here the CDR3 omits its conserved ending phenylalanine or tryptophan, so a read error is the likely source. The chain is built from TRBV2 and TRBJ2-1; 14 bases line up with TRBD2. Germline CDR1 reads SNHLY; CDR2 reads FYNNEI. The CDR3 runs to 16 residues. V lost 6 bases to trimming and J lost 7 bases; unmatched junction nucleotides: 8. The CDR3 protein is CASRFGLAGGLNEQFL. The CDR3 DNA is TGTGCCAGCAGATTCGGACTAGCGGGAGGTTTAAATGAGCAGTTCCTC.

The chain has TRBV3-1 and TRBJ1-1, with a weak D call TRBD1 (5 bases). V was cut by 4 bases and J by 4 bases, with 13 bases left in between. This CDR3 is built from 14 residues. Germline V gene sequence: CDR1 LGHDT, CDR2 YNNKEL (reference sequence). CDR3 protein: CASSPSGGVTEAFF. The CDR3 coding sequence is TGTGCCAGCAGCCCGTCTGGGGGAGTCACTGAAGCTTTCTTT.

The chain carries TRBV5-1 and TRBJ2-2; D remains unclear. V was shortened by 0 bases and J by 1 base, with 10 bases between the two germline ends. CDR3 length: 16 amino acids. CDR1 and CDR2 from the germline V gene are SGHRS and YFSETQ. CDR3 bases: TGCGCCAGCAGCTTGGACTCGCGGAAGAACACCGGGGAGCTGTTTTTT. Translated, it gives CASSLDSRKNTGELFF.

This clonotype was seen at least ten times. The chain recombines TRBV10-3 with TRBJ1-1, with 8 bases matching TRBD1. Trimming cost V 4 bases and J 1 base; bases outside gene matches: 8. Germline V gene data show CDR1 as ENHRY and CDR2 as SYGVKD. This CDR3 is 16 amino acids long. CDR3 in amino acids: CAISVSGGSENTEAFF. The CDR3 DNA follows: TGTGCCATCAGTGTCTCAGGGGGCTCGGAGAACACTGAAGCTTTCTTT.

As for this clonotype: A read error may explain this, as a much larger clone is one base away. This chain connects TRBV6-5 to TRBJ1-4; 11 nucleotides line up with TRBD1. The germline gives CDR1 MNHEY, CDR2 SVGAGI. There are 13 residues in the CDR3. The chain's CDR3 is CSSSPGTGGKLFF. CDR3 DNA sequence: TGTTCCAGCAGCCCCGGGACAGGGGGGAAACTGTTTTTT.

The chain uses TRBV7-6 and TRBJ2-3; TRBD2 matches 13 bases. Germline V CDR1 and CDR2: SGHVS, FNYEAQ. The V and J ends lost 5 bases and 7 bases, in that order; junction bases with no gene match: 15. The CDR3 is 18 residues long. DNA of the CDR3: TGTGCCAGCAGCACCTGGACTAGCGGGAGATGGAGTTCAAATACGCAGTATTTT. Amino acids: CASSTWTSGRWSSNTQYF.

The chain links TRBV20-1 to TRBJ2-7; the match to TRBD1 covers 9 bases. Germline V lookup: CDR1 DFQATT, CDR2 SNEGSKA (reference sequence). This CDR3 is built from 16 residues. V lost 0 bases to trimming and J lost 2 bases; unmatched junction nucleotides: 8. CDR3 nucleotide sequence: TGCAGTGCTAGAGATCGTAAGGGACAGGGTACCTACGAGCAGTACTTC. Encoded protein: CSARDRKGQGTYEQYF.

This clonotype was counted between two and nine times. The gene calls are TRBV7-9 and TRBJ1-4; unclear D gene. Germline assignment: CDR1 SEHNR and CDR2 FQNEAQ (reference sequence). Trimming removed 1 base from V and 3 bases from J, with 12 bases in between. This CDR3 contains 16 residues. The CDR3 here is CASSLGRAGANEKLFF. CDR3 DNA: TGTGCCAGCAGCTTAGGTCGGGCAGGCGCTAATGAAAAACTGTTTTTT.

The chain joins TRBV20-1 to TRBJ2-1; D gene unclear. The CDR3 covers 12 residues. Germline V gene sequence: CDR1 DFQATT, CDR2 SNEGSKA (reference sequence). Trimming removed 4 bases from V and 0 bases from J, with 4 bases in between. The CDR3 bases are TGCAGTGCTAAGAGCTCCTACAATGAGCAGTTCTTC. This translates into CSAKSSYNEQFF.

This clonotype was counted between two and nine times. Written as DNA, the CDR3 is TGTGCCAGCAGCACTATGCCGGGTGAGCAGTTCTTC. Translation: CASSTMPGEQFF. This chain joins TRBV7-2 and TRBJ2-1; D call uncertain. The CDR3 length is 12 residues. The V gene's germline CDR1 is SGHTA and CDR2 FQGNSA. V was shortened by 5 bases and J by 9 bases, with 11 bases between the two germline ends.

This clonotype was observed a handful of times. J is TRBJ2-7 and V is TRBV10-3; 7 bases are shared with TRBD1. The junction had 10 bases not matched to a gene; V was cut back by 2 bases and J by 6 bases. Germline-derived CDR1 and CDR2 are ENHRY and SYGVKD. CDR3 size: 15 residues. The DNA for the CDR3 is TGTGCCATCAGTGAGCATAGACAGGGACCCACCGAGCAGTACTTC. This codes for CAISEHRQGPTEQYF.

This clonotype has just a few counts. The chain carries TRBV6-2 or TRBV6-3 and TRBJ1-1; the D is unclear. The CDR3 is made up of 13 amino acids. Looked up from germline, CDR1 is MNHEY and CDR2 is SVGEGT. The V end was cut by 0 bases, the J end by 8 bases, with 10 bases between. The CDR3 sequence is CASSYSGGREAFF. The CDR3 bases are TGTGCCAGCAGTTACTCGGGAGGGAGAGAAGCTTTCTTT.

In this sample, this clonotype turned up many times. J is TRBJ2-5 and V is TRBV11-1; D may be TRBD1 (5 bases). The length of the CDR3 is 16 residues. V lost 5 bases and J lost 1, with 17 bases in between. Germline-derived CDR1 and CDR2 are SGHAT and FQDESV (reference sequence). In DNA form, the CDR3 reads TGTGCCAGCAGCCCCCGCGTTTCCAGGGCCCAAGAGACCCAGTACTTC. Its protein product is CASSPRVSRAQETQYF. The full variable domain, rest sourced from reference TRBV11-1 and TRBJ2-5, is EAEVAQSPRYKITEKSQAVAFWCDPISGHATLYWYRQILGQGPELLVQFQDESVVDDSQLPKDRFSAERLKGVDSTLKIQPAELGDSAMYLCASSPRVSRAQETQYFGPGTRLLVL.

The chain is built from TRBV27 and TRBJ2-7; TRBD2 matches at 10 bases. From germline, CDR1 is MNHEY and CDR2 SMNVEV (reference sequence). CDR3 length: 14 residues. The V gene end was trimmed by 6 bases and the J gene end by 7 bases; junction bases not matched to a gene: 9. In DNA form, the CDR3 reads TGTGCCAGCAGCATTGGACTAGCGGCAGGAGAGCAGTACTTC. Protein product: CASSIGLAAGEQYF.

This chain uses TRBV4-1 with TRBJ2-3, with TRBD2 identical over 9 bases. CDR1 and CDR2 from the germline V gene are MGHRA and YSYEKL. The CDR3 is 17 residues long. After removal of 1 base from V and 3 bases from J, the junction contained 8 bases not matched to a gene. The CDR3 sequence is CASSQAPLAGATDTQYF. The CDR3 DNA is TGCGCCAGCAGCCAAGCCCCCTTAGCGGGAGCTACAGATACGCAGTATTTT.

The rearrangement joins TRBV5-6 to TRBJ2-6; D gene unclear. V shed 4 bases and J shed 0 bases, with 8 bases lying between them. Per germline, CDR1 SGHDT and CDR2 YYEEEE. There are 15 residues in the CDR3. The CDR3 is CASSPRISGANVLTF. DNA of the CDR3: TGTGCCAGCAGCCCTAGAATCTCTGGGGCCAACGTCCTGACTTTC.

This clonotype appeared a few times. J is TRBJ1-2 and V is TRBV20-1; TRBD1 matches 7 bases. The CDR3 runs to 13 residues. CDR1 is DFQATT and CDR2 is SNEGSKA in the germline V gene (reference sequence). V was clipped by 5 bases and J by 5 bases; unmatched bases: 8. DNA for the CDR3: TGCAGTGCTTCACAGGGGTTGATGTATGGCTACACCTTC. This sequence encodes CSASQGLMYGYTF.